A selection of T cell receptor beta chains follows, all from one sample in a study of T cells in tuberculosis. Clones were read by immunoSEQ multiplex PCR, and TCRdb kept only the in-frame ones, dropping some. The table includes more than 40,000 clones, less than 95% detected once. Specimen: PBMCs. The origin of the receptors is a donor between 10 and 35 years old with latent tuberculosis or without tuberculosis infection. Some clones in this sample may be carry-over from other donors' samples. Both conserved end residues are part of each CDR3. Clone size is given for some rows only: seen once, a few or many times, or a class if the clone is expanded.

clone size,J gene,V gene,CDR3 protein
-,TRBJ1-1,TRBV7-2,CASSLRGRDTEAFF
-,TRBJ2-2,TRBV7-2,CASSLSSTGELFF
-,TRBJ2-1,TRBV7-2,CASSRMGGRQFF
once,TRBJ2-1,TRBV7-2,CASTPGTYNEQFF
-,TRBJ2-1,TRBV21-1,CASSKQQQGRHNEQFF
-,TRBJ1-5,TRBV28,CASSWGTGIRNQPQHF
-,TRBJ2-4,TRBV27,CASSEGQGWYF
-,TRBJ2-5,TRBV10-3,CAISESSTSIETQYF
few,TRBJ1-1,TRBV13,CASSQQAAGEYTEAFF
-,TRBJ1-5,TRBV7-8,CASSLVPRPDQPQHF
-,TRBJ2-7,TRBV11-1,CASSLRAGLYYEQYF
-,TRBJ2-2,TRBV15,CATSRDTGAGTGELFF
-,TRBJ2-7,TRBV11-3,CASSFTGAYEQYF
few,TRBJ2-3,TRBV4-2,CASSQESKPRTDTQYF
once,TRBJ1-1,TRBV6-5,CASSYSTGITEAFF
-,TRBJ2-7,TRBV4-2,CASSQGSGSPHEQYF
-,TRBJ1-1,TRBV7-9,CASSRFETVAFF
-,TRBJ2-3,TRBV7-8,CASSLEATGATQYF
-,TRBJ2-7,TRBV4-3,CASSQLTGTGPGDLYEQYF
-,TRBJ2-1,TRBV5-6,CASSLGAGSSYNEQFF
once,TRBJ1-1,TRBV7-3,CASRAGLNTEAFF
-,TRBJ2-7,TRBV29-1,CSVEASPGEQYF
-,TRBJ1-2,TRBV4-3,CASSRAGLGPYGYTF
-,TRBJ1-1,TRBV14,CASSQRTGNTEAFF
-,TRBJ1-2,TRBV6-1,CASSEAVPTGYGYTF
-,TRBJ2-7,TRBV6-6,CASSYSIQKSYEQYF
-,TRBJ2-1,TRBV28,CASRGGLAGGWSYNEQFF
-,TRBJ2-5,TRBV5-6,CASSSGQGPGTQYF
-,TRBJ1-2,TRBV7-8,CASSFSTGPNYGYTF